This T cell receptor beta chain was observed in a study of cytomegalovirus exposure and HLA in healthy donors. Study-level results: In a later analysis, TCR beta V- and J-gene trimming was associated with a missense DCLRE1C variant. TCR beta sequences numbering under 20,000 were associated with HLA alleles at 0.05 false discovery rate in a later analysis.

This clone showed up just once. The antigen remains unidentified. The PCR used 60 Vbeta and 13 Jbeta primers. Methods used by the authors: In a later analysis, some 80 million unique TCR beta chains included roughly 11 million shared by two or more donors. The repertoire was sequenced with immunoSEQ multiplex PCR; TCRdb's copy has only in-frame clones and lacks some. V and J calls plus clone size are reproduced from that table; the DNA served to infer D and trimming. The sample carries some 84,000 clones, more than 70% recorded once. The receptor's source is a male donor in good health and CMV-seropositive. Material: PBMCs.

CDR3 region: CASSLGGQFYEQYF. In DNA form, the CDR3 reads TGTGCCAGCAGCTTAGGGGGACAGTTCTACGAGCAGTACTTC. V gene TRBV7-2 combines with J gene TRBJ2-7, with 7 bases that match TRBD1. Per the germline V gene, CDR1 is SGHTA and CDR2 is FQGNSA. V gave up 1 base and J gave up 3 bases; unmatched junction bases: 3. CDR3 length: 14 amino acids.